The sequence of this TCR beta chain was determined in a study of blood T cell repertoires in COVID-19 (dated by TCRdb to 2018 to 2020). The study in broad terms: Collaborator samples came from the United States, Italy and Spain and covered acute and convalescent phases of COVID-19. Samples came from the ongoing ImmuneRACE study (first 160 participants) plus 1,254 subjects from 6 global collaborators. Nearly every sample came with metadata listing a de-identified subject ID, COVID-19 status, age in years and sex. The dataset comprised deeply sampled blood TCRbeta repertoires from subjects exposed to, actively infected with, or recovered from COVID-19. The prospective study material was composed of cDNA or gDNA derived from T cells, B-cell-depleted T cells, or PBMCs. The repertoires were released in a freely available public database meant as a resource for research on the immune response to SARS-CoV-2. Where available, HLA class I and class II types were obtained from metadata supplied by the sample provider rather than from assay-based typing.

Enrolling through a virtual design, the prospective study's participants ranged in age from about 18 to 100 years and lived across roughly 24 United States geographic areas. In the prospective study, participants were assigned to cohorts based on the clinical history participants reported in a screening survey and a study questionnaire. A participant counted as exposed if, within 2 weeks of entering the study, that participant had been in contact with someone who had a PCR-confirmed or clinician-diagnosed COVID-19 case. Mobile phlebotomists in the prospective study collected whole blood, serum and a nasopharyngeal or oropharyngeal swab from every participant. Prospective study participants could optionally give additional blood draws and questionnaires over an approximately 2-month period. Before DNA extraction, blood samples from the prospective study were shipped at room temperature or frozen.

A note on this clone: Its antigen target is currently unknown. No much larger clone exists at a distance of one base, and base qualities are not known.

The V and J ends are trimmed by 8 bases and 4 bases, leaving 12 bases between them. Inclusive of the bounding cysteine and phenylalanine, the CDR3 is 13 residues long. The retained sequence is limited to the CDR3, 39 bases, with the frame set at the first base. Based on the germline V gene, the CDR1 and CDR2 sequences are MNHEY and SVGAGI. TCRbeta CDR3 regions were amplified from genomic DNA by means of the immunoSEQ Assay, a bias-controlled multiplex PCR. As for how the authors treated the data: Nucleated cell counts per sample were estimated from amplification of reference gene primers within the assay. To quantify the absolute abundance of each unique TCRbeta CDR3 rearrangement, sequence reads were collapsed and filtered. For each sample, productive Simpson clonality was calculated as the square root of Simpson's diversity index across productive rearrangements. In its TCRdb copy, this immuneACCESS table keeps in-frame sequences only and misses some clones. Where compared with another copy, unresolved V genes explain less than half of these, and the others have no known cause. V, J and clone size derive from that table, while D and trimming were established from the DNA sequence. This sample holds about 210,000 clones; about four fifths were observed only once. Together, the top ten hold around 3.1% of the sample.

Broader findings and caveats from the paper: Clinical and demographic metadata were provided uncurated, with the amount varying by source and participant.

The clonotype originates from a woman in her twenties or thirties who had been exposed to COVID-19. Input material: PBMCs or T cells enriched from blood (not recorded which). Recombination joined TRBV6-5 with TRBJ1-5; a weak D assignment points to TRBD1 (5 bases agree). The nucleotide sequence is TGTGCCAGCCAACGGGGGGGGAATCAGCCCCAGCATTTT. It translates as CASQRGGNQPQHF.